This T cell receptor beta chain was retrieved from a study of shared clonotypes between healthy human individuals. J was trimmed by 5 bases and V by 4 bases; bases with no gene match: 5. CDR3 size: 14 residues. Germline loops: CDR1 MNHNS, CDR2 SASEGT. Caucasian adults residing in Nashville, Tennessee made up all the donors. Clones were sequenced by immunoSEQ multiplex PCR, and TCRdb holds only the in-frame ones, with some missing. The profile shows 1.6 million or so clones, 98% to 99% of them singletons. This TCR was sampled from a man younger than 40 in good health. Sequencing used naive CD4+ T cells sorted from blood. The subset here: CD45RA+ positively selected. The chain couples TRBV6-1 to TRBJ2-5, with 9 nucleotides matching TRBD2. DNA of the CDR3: TGTGCCAGCAGTGCGCCTAGCGGGACGGAGACCCAGTACTTC. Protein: CASSAPSGTETQYF.